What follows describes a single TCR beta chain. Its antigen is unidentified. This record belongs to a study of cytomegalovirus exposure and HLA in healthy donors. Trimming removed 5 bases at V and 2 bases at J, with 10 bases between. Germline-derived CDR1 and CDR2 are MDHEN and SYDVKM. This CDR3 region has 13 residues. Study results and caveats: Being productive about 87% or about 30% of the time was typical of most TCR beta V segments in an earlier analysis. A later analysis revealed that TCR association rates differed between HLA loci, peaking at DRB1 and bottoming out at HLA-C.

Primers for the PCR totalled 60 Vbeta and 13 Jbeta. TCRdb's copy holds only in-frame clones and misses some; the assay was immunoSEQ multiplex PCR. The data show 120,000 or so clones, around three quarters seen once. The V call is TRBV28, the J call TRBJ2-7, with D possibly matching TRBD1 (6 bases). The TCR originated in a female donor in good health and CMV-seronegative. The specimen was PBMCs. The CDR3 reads CASSATGPYEQYF. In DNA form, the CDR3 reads TGTGCCAGCAGTGCCACAGGGCCCTACGAGCAGTACTTC.